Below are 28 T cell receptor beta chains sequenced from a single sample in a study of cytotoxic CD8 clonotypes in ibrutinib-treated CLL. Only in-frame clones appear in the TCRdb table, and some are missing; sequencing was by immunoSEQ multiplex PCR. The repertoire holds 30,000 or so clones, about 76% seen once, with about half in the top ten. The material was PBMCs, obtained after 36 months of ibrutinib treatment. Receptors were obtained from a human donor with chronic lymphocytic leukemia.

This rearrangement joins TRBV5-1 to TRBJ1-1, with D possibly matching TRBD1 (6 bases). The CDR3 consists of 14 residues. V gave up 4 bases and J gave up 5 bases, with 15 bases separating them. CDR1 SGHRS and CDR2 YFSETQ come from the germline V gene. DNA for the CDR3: TGCGCCAGCAGCCTGGACAGTGGGGGGACTGAAGCTTTCTTT. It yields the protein CASSLDSGGTEAFF.

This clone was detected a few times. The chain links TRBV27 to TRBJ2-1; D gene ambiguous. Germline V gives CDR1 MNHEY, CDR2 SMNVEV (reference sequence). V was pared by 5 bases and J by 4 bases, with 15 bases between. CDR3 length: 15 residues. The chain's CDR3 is CASSPRPIGYNEQFF. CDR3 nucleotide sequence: TGTGCCAGCAGTCCCCGACCCATAGGGTACAATGAGCAGTTCTTC.

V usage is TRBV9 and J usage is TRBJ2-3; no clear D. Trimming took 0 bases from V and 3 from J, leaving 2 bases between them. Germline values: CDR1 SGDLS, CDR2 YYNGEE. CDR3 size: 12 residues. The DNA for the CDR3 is TGTGCCAGCAGCGTAGCAACAGATACGCAGTATTTT. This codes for CASSVATDTQYF.

CDR3 DNA: TGTGCCAGCAGTTACTTGAGAGGGGGCAACTATGGCTACACCTTC. Encoded protein: CASSYLRGGNYGYTF. J is TRBJ1-2 and V is TRBV6-5; 7 positions match TRBD1. Germline lookup yields CDR1 MNHEY and CDR2 SVGAGI. The CDR3 has 15 residues. V lost 1 base and J lost 2; bases outside the gene matches: 4.

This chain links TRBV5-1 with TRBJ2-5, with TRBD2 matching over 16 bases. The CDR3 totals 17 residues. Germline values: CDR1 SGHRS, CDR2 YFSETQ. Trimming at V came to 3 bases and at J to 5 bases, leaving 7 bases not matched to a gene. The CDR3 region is CASSYLGLAGGQETQYF. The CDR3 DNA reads TGCGCCAGCAGCTACCTGGGACTAGCGGGGGGGCAGGAGACCCAGTACTTC.

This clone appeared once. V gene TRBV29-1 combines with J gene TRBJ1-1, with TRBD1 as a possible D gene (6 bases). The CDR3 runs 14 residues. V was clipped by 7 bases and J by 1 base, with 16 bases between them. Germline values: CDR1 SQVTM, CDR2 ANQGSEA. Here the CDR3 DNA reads TGCAGCGCGTCGCCGGGACAACAGAACACTGAAGCTTTCTTT. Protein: CSASPGQQNTEAFF.

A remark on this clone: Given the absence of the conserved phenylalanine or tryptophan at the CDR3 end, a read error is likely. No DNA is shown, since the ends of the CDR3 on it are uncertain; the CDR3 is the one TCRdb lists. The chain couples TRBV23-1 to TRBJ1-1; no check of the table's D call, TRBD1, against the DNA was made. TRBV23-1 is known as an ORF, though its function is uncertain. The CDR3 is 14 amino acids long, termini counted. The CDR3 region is CASSQKPGQGLCKL.

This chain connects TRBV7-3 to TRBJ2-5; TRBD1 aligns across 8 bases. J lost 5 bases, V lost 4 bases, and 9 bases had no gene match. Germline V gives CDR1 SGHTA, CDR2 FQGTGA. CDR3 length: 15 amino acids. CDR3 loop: CASSWGQALGETQYF. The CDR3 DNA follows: TGTGCCAGCAGCTGGGGACAGGCCCTAGGGGAGACCCAGTACTTC.

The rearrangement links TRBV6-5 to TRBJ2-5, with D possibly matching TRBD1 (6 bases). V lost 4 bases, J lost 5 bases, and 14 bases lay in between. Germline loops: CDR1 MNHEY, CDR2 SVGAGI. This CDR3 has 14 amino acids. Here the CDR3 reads CASSFSPGVETQYF. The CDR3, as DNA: TGTGCCAGCAGTTTTTCGCCAGGGGTGGAGACCCAGTACTTC.

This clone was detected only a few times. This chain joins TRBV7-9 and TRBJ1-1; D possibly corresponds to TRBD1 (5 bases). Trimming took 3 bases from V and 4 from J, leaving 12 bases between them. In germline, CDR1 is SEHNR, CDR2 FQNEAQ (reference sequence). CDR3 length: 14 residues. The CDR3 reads CASSLWGGSTEAFF. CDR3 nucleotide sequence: TGTGCCAGCAGCTTGTGGGGCGGGAGCACTGAAGCTTTCTTT.

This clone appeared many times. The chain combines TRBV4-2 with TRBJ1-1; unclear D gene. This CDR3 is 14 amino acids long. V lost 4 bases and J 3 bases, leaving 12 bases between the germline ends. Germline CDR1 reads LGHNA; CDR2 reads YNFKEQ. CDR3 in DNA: TGTGCCAGCAGCCTCGGGGATAGGGACACTGAAGCTTTCTTT. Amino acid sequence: CASSLGDRDTEAFF.

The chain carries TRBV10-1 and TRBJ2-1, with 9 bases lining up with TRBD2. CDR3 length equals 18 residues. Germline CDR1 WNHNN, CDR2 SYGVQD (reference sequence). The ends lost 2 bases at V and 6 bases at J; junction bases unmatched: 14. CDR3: CASSEGRGGHSQINEQFF. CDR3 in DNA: TGCGCCAGCAGTGAGGGGCGGGGGGGCCATTCACAAATCAATGAGCAGTTCTTC.

CDR3 nucleotide sequence: TGTGCCACCAGGGAGGGGCTCAGTTACACCTTC. Its translation: CATREGLSYTF. The V gene is TRBV15, the J gene TRBJ1-2, with D perhaps matching TRBD1 (5 bases). CDR3 length equals 11 residues. Trimming stripped 6 bases from V and 11 bases from J, with 13 bases between. Looked up from germline, CDR1 is LNHNV and CDR2 is YYDKDF (reference sequence). The whole variable domain, remainder taken from reference TRBV15 and TRBJ1-2, is DAMVIQNPRYQVTQFGKPVTLSCSQTLNHNVMYWYQQKSSQAPKLLFHYYDKDFNNEADTPDNFQSRRPNTSFCFLDIRSPGLGDTAMYLCATREGLSYTFGSGTRLTVV.

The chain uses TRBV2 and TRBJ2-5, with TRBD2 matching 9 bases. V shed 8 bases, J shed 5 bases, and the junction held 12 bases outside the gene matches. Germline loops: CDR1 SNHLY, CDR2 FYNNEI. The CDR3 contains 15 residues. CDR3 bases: TGTGCCAGCCTCCCGGCGGGGGGGGGATATGAGACCCAGTACTTC. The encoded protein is CASLPAGGGYETQYF.

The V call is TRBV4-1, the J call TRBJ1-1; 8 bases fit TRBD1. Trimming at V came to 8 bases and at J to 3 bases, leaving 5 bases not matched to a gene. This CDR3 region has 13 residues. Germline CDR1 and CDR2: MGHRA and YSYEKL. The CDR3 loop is CASVPGQDTEAFF. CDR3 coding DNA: TGCGCCAGCGTTCCGGGACAGGACACTGAAGCTTTCTTT.

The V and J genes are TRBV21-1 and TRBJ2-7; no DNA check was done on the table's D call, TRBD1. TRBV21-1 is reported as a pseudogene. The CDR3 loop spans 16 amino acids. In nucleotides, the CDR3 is TGTGCCAGCAGCAAAAGGTCGGACAGGGAAAGAAGCGAGCAGTACTTC. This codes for CASSKRSDRERSEQYF.

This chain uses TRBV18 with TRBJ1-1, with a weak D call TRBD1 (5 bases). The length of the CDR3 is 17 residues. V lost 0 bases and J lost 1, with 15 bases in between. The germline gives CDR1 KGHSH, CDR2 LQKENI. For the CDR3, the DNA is TGTGCCAGCTCACCACCGGCAGGGACCGCGGGGAACACTGAAGCTTTCTTT. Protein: CASSPPAGTAGNTEAFF.

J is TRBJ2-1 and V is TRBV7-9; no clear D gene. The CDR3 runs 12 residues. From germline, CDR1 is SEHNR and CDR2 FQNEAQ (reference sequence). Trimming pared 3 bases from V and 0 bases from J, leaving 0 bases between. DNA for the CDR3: TGTGCCAGCAGCTTCTCCTACAATGAGCAGTTCTTC. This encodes CASSFSYNEQFF. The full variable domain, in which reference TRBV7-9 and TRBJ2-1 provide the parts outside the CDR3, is DTGVSQNPRHKITKRGQNVTFRCDPISEHNRLYWYRQTLGQGPEFLTYFQNEAQLEKSRLLSDRFSAERPKGSFSTLEIQRTEQGDSAMYLCASSFSYNEQFFGPGTRLTVL.

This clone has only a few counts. The CDR3 bases are TGTGCCAGCAGTTGGGGGAGAACTGAAGCTTTCTTT. Translation: CASSWGRTEAFF. This chain uses TRBV25-1 with TRBJ1-1; D might be TRBD1 (5 bases). Germline CDR1 and CDR2: MGHDK and SYGVNS. This CDR3 contains 12 residues. V lost 5 bases to trimming and J lost 5 bases, with 9 bases between them. The full variable domain, its missing parts supplied by reference TRBV25-1 and TRBJ1-1, is EADIYQTPRYLVIGTGKKITLECSQTMGHDKMYWYQQDPGMELHLIHYSYGVNSTEKGDLSSESTVSRIRTEHFPLTLESARPSHTSQYLCASSWGRTEAFFGQGTRLTVV.

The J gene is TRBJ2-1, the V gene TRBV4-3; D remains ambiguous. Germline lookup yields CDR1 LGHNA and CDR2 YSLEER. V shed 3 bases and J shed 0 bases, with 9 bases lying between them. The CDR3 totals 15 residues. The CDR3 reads CASSQGWDSYNEQFF. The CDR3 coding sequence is TGCGCCAGCAGCCAGGGGTGGGACTCCTACAATGAGCAGTTCTTC.

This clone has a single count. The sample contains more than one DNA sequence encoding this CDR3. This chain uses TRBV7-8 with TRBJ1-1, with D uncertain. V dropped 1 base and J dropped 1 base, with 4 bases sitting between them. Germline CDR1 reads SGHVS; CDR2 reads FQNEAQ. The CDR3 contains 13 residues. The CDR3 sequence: CASSLGRNTEAFF. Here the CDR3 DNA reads TGTGCCAGCAGCTTAGGGAGGAACACTGAAGCTTTCTTT.

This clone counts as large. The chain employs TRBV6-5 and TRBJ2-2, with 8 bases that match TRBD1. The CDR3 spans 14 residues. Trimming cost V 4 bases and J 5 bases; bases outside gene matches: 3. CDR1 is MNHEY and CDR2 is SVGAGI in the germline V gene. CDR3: CASSFDRGTGELFF. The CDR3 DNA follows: TGTGCCAGCAGTTTTGACAGGGGTACCGGGGAGCTGTTTTTT.

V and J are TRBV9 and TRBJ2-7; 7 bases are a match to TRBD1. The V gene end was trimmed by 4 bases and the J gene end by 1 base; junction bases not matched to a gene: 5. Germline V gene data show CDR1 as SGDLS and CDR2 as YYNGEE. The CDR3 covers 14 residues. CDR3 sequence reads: CASSIRDSSYEQYF. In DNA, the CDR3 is TGTGCCAGCAGCATCCGGGACAGTTCCTACGAGCAGTACTTC.

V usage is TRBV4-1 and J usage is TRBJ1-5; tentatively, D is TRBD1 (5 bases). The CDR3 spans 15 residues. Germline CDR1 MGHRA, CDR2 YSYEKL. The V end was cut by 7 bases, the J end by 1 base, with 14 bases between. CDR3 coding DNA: TGCGCCAGCACAGACACAGGAGTAAGCAATCAGCCCCAGCATTTT. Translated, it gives CASTDTGVSNQPQHF.

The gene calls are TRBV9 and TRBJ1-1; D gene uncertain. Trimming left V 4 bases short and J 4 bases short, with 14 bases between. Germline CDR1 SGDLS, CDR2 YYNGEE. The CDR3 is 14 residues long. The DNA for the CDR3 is TGTGCCAGCAGCCCCCAGGTGGGGAGCACTGAAGCTTTCTTT. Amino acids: CASSPQVGSTEAFF. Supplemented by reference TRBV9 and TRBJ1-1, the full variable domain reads DSGVTQTPKHLITATGQRVTLRCSPRSGDLSVYWYQQSLDQGLQFLIQYYNGEERAKGNILERFSAQQFPDLHSELNLSSLELGDSALYFCASSPQVGSTEAFFGQGTRLTVV.

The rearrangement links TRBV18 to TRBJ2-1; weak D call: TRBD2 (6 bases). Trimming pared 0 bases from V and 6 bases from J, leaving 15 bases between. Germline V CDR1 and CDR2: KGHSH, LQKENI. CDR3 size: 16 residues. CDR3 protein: CASSPPGGKGGNEQFF. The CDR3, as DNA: TGTGCCAGCTCACCACCGGGAGGTAAGGGAGGCAATGAGCAGTTCTTC.

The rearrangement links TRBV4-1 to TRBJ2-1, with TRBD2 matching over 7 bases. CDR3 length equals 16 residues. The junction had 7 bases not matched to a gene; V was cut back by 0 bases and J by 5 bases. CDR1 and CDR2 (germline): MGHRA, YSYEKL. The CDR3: CASSQDRTSHNNEQFF. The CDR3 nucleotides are TGCGCCAGCAGCCAAGATCGGACTAGTCATAACAATGAGCAGTTCTTC.

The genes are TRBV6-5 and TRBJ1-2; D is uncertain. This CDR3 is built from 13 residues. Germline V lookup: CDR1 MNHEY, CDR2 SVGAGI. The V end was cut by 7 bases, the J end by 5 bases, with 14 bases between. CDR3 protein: CASKSGAGYGYTF. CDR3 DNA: TGTGCCAGCAAATCTGGCGCAGGATATGGCTACACCTTC.